This T cell receptor (beta chain) was retrieved from a study of T cells in Graves' hyperthyroidism and ophthalmopathy. Newly diagnosed hyperthyroidism, duration under 2 months, in patients aged 18 to 65. Amplification targeted TCR beta CDR3 regions from RNA transcripts. HTBI primers were used for first-round RT-PCR of the TCR CDR3. TCRdb processed the multiplex PCR reads anew with MiXCR; each CDR3 protein has one entry. In the table there are 300,000 to 450,000 distinct CDR3 sequences, more than 15% of which are singletons. This clonotype has a count of ten or more. Trimming removed 1 base at V and 4 bases at J, with 14 bases between. Germline V gene sequence: CDR1 GTSNPN, CDR2 SVGIG (reference sequence). The CDR3 runs 15 residues.

The TCR comes from a young woman with Graves' hyperthyroidism that later progressed to Graves' ophthalmopathy. Source material: blood. The chain has TRBV30 and TRBJ2-1; perhaps D is TRBD1 or TRBD2 (5 bases each). The CDR3 nucleotides are TGTGCCTGGAGTGGAGGGGCTATCTCTTACAATGAGCAGTTCTTC. This codes for CAWSGGAISYNEQFF.